This paragraph reports one TCR beta chain. Its antigen remains unknown. The length of the CDR3 is 14 residues. Trimming took 2 bases from V and 3 from J, leaving 10 bases between them. The germline V gene encodes CDR1 MNHEY and CDR2 SMNVEV (reference sequence). The sample is drawn from a study of T cells after yellow fever vaccination. Study outcomes and limitations: FACS-sorted repertoires might harbor abundant contaminating clonotypes from the bulk population.

TCRdb reprocessed the 5' RACE reads with MiXCR, giving one entry per CDR3 protein. This sample has about 630,000 distinct CDR3 sequences, with around an eighth found just once. This chain connects TRBV27 to TRBJ1-1; D perhaps matches TRBD1 (6 bases). The source was PBMCs, collected on the day of the yellow fever booster vaccination. This receptor was identified in a man aged 30 to 45 who received the YFV17D yellow fever vaccine. CDR3 coding DNA: TGTGCCAGCAGTTTAAGGCAGGGGTACACTGAAGCTTTCTTT. As protein: CASSLRQGYTEAFF.